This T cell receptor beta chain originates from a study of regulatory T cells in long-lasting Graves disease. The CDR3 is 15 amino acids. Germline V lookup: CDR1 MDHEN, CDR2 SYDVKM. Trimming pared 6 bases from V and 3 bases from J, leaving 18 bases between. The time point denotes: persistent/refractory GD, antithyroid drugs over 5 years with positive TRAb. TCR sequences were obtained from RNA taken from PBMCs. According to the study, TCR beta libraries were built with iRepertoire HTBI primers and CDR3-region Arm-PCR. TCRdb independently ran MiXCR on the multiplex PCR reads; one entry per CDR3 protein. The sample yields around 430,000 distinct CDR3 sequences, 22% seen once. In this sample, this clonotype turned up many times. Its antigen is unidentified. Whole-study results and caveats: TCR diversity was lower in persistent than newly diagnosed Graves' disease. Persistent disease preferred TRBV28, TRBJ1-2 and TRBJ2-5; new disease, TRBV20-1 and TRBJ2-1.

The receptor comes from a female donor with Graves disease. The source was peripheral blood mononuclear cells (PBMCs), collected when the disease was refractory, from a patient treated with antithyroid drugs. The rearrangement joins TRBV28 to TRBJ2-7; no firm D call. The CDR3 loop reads CASRKLGSELYEQYF. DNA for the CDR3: TGTGCCAGCAGAAAACTCGGGTCTGAGCTCTACGAGCAGTACTTC.